This TCR beta chain emerged from a study of T cell responses to AZD1222 COVID-19 vaccine. Study-wide findings and caveats: Repertoires were obtained only post-peak T cell response. Reports say nearly half of spike-specific TCRs go after unmutated variant regions. Following two doses of AZD1222, Spike-specific TCR breadth and depth rose. Donors were chiefly white British, with a greater number of females, and clonal diversity was perhaps underestimated.

With respect to this clone: Its target is not known.

The repertoire was sequenced with immunoSEQ multiplex PCR; TCRdb's copy has only in-frame clones and lacks some. Among 90,000 to 120,000 clones, about 93% were seen once, and the ten largest hold less than 25%. The input for sequencing was peripheral blood, taken on day 0 of AZD1222 vaccination. This TCR came from an adult in good health.

As DNA, the CDR3 is TGTGCCAGCACTAACACGGGACTAGTGGGCGGGGAGCTGTTTTTT. This codes for CASTNTGLVGGELFF. The chain is built from TRBV6-5 and TRBJ2-2; 8 positions agree with TRBD2. The germline V gene encodes CDR1 MNHEY and CDR2 SVGAGI. This CDR3 spans 15 amino acids. V trimming: 7 bases; J trimming: 7 bases; junction bases outside the gene matches: 11.